The source of this T cell receptor beta chain is a study of B cell selection in AIRE deficiency (dated by TCRdb to between 2018 and 2021). Looking at the study overall: TCRbeta repertoires of sorted blood CD4+ conventional T cells and regulatory T cells were compared between AIRE-deficient patients and healthy controls. The TCR-sequenced cohort comprised roughly 5 AIRE-deficient APECED patients and roughly 5 healthy control donors. Overall study outcomes, separate from this receptor: Among 3657 shared Treg TCRbeta sequences, around 34% were shared exclusively among healthy donors and over 7% exclusively among patients, which suggests that Treg selection is less efficient in the absence of AIRE. In AIRE-deficient patients, Tconv and Treg cells had TCRBV gene usage, CDR3 length and TCR diversity comparable to those in healthy donors. Only TCRbeta chains were sequenced, and about 40% of the Treg sequences shared among healthy donors were also detected in healthy Tconv cells, possibly owing to differing TCRalpha chains. Roughly 30% of the Treg TCRbeta sequences shared among healthy donors were detected in patient Tconv cells, suggesting that Treg-biased clones are diverted into the Tconv compartment. Shared Treg sequences had shorter CDR3s, reflecting a bias toward rearrangements with few non-templated nucleotide insertions.

The immunoSEQ platform was used to sequence the TCRbeta chain. The paper's processing steps were these. About 11x10^4 distinct in-frame TCRbeta sequences from patients and around 130,000 from healthy donors were obtained from pooled conventional T cell repertoires. Treg TCRbeta sequences found in two or more individuals were classed as public, and these public Treg TCRbeta sequences were then looked for in Tconv repertoires. Differences between groups were assessed by Mann-Whitney U tests with Bonferroni-Dunn correction in GraphPad Prism 7.03. Entries here come from immuneACCESS through TCRdb and include only in-frame sequences with V and J called. Some clones fail to appear in such tables; in the studies checked, an unresolved V gene covers under half of the shortfall, and the cause of the remainder is unknown. V, J and clone size derive from that table, while D and trimming were established from the DNA sequence. This sample holds fewer than 30,000 clones; nearly 98% were observed only once. Jointly, the top ten make up 0.2% to 0.25% of the sample.

The germline V and J ends show losses of 4 bases and 4 bases respectively, and no gene match explains 9 bases of the junction. Including the terminal cysteine and phenylalanine, the CDR3 comprises 15 residues. Just CDR3 DNA is preserved here, 45 bases in frame from base 1. Looking up the germline V gene yields CDR1 MDHEN and CDR2 SYDVKM. Conventional CD4 T cells were sorted as cells that were CD4+CD127+. AIRE-deficient patients had APECED syndrome. Tconv and Treg cells for TCRbeta sequencing were sorted on a FACSAria flow cytometer. The sorted cells were collected in 5-ml round-bottom polystyrene tubes, and the dry cell pellets were frozen at -80 degrees C prior to sequencing. To note about this clone: Its antigen remains unidentified. It has no much larger one-base neighbor in the sample; base qualities were not kept.

The receptor was derived from a human donor with AIRE deficiency. The sequence links TRBV28 to TRBJ1-2, with 7 bases in between that match TRBD1. The sequencing input was conventional CD4+ T cells sorted from PBMCs. CDR3 reads: CASSSRQGRSYGYTF. The DNA sequence is as follows: TGTGCCAGCAGTTCGCGACAGGGAAGGAGCTATGGCTACACCTTC.